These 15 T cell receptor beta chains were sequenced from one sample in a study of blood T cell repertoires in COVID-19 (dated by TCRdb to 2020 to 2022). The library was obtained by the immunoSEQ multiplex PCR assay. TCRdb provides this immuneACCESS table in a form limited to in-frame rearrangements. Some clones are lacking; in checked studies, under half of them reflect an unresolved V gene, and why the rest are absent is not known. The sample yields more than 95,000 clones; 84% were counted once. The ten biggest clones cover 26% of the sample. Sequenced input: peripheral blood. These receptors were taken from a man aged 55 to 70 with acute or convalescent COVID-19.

The CDR3 DNA is TGTGCCAGCAGCTCCACAGGGGGCAAGAGGGATACGCAGTATTTT. Its translation: CASSSTGGKRDTQYF. This chain joins TRBV11-2 and TRBJ2-3, with 9 bases matching TRBD1. Per germline, CDR1 SGHAT and CDR2 FQNNGV. The CDR3 contains 15 residues. The V segment lost 4 bases and the J segment 6 bases; nucleotides outside the gene matches: 8.

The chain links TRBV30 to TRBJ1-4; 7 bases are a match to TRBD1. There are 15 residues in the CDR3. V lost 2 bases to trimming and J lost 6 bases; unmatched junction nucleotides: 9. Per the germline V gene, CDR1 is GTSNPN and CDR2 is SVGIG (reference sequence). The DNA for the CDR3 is TGTGCCTGGAGTCTAGGAGGGGGCTGGGATGAAAAACTGTTTTTT. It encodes CAWSLGGGWDEKLFF.

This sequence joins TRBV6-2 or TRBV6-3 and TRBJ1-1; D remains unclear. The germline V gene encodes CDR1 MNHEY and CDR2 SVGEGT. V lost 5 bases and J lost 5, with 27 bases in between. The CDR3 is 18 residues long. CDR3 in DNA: TGTGCCAGCAGTCCACTCCTGGGAAGGTCGCGACGGGGTACTGAAGCTTTCTTT. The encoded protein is CASSPLLGRSRRGTEAFF.

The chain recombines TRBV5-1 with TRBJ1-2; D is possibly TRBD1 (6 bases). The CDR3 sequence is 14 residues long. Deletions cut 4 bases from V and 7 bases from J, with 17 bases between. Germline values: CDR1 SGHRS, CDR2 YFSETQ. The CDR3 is CASSPWWEGVGYTF. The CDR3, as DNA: TGCGCCAGCAGCCCTTGGTGGGAGGGGGTTGGCTACACCTTC.

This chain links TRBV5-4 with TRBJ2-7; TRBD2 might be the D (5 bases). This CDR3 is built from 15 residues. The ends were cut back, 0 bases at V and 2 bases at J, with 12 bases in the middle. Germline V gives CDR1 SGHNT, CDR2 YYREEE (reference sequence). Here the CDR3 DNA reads TGTGCCAGCAGCTTGGGGCTAGCACTAACCTACGAGCAGTACTTC. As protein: CASSLGLALTYEQYF.

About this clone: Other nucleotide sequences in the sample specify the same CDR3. The DNA for the CDR3 is TGCGCCAGCAGCTTGGGACAGGGGCTCTACGAGCAGTACTTC. Translating it yields CASSLGQGLYEQYF. The chain couples TRBV5-1 to TRBJ2-7; 8 positions match TRBD1. CDR1 and CDR2 (germline): SGHRS, YFSETQ. The CDR3 is made up of 14 amino acids. V lost 0 bases to trimming and J lost 3 bases; unmatched junction nucleotides: 2.

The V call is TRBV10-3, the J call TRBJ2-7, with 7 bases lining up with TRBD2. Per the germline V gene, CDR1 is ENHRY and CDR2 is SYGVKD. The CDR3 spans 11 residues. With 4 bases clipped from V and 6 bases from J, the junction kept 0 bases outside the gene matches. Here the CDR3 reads CAISGGGEQYF. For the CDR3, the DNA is TGTGCCATCAGTGGGGGGGGCGAGCAGTACTTC.

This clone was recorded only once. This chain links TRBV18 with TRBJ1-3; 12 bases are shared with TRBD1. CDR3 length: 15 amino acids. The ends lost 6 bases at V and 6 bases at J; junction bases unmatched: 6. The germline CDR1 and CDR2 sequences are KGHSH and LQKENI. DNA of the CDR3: TGTGCCAGCTCGGGGACAGGGGGCGCCTTAAACACCATATATTTT. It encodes CASSGTGGALNTIYF.

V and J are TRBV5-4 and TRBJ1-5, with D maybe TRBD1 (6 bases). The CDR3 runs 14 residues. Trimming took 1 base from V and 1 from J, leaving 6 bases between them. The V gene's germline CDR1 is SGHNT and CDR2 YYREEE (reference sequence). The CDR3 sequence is CASSLQGSNQPQHF. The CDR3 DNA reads TGTGCCAGCAGCTTGCAGGGGAGCAATCAGCCCCAGCATTTT.

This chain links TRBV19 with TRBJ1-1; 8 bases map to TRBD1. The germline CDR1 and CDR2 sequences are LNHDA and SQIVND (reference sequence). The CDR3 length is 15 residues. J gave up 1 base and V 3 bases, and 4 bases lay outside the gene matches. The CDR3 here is CASSIQGAGNTEAFF. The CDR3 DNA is TGTGCCAGTAGTATTCAGGGGGCAGGGAACACTGAAGCTTTCTTT.

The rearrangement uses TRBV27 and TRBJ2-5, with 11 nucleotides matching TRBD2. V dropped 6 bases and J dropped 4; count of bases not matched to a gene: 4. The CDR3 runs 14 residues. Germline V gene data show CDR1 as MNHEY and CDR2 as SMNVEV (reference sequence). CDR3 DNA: TGTGCCAGCAGAGACCTAGCGGGAGGAGAGACCCAGTACTTC. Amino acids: CASRDLAGGETQYF.

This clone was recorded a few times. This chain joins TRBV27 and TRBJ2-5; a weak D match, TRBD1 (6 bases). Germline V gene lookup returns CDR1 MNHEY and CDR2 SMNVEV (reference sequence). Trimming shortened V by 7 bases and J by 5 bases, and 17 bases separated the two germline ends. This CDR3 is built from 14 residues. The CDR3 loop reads CASKALGGRETQYF. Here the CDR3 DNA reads TGTGCCAGCAAGGCACTAGGGGGAAGGGAGACCCAGTACTTC.

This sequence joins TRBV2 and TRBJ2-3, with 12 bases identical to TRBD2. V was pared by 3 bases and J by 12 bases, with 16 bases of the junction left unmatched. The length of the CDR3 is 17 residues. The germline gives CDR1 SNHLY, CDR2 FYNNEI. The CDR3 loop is CASSDPVRLAGGRTQYF. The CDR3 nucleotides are TGTGCCAGCAGTGATCCTGTCAGGCTAGCGGGAGGGCGCACCCAGTATTTT.

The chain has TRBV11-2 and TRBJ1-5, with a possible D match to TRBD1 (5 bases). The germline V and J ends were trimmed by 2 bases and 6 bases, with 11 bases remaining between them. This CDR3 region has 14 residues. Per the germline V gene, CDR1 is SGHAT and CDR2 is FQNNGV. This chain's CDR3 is CASSLRGGIQPQHF. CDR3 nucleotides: TGTGCCAGCAGCTTACGTGGGGGGATTCAGCCCCAGCATTTT.

CDR3 sequence: CASSMTGGYGYTF. CDR3 coding DNA: TGTGCCAGCAGCATGACAGGGGGCTATGGCTACACCTTC. This chain links TRBV28 with TRBJ1-2; TRBD1 matches 9 bases. With V trimmed by 6 bases and J by 4 bases, 3 bases remained unmatched. The CDR3 extends over 13 amino acids. CDR1 and CDR2 (germline): MDHEN, SYDVKM.